This TCR beta chain emerged from a study of T-cell memory formation after mild COVID-19. In TCRdb, the 5' RACE reads were re-called with MiXCR into one record per CDR3 protein. The sample holds about 470,000 distinct CDR3 sequences, about 23% seen once. V was trimmed by 1 base and J by 4 bases, leaving 7 bases between them. Germline assignment: CDR1 SQVTM and CDR2 ANQGSEA. This CDR3 region has 13 residues. This clonotype was found a few times. The sequence was collected from an adult woman who had mild COVID-19 (a few samples of this study predate the infection). Cell type and time point are not known. The rearrangement links TRBV29-1 to TRBJ2-2; D remains unclear. The sequenced sample was PBMCs or a T cell subset sorted from them (not recorded which). The CDR3 sequence is CSVEGVGTGELFF. For the CDR3, the DNA is TGCAGCGTTGAAGGAGTGGGCACCGGGGAGCTGTTTTTT.